The 30 T cell receptor beta chains given below trace back to one sample, sequenced in a study of OX40 agonist ivuxolimab in advanced cancers. Produced via immunoSEQ multiplex PCR; TCRdb's table is partial and in-frame only. The data hold about 70,000 clones, with 90% to 95% observed a single time. The material sequenced was CD4+ or CD8+ T cells sorted from blood, taken in a trial of the OX40 agonist ivuxolimab. The receptors here all came from an adult with an advanced solid tumor such as melanoma, head and neck, liver or kidney cancer.

This chain joins TRBV13 and TRBJ2-7; tentatively, D is TRBD1 (6 bases). CDR3 length: 13 residues. The V gene lost 0 bases and the J gene lost 3 bases, with 6 bases spanning the gap. The germline gives CDR1 PRHDT, CDR2 FYEKMQ (reference sequence). CDR3 region: CASSLGDSYEQYF. For the CDR3, the DNA is TGTGCCAGCAGCTTAGGGGACAGCTACGAGCAGTACTTC.

The rearrangement links TRBV4-2 to TRBJ2-5; D is perhaps TRBD2 (6 bases). The DNA end is more similar to TRBJ2-7, so the J call may be wrong. The germline V gene has CDR1 LGHNA and CDR2 YNFKEQ. This CDR3 has 14 amino acids. CDR3: CASTPGGASYEQYF. As DNA, the CDR3 is TGTGCCAGCACCCCCGGAGGGGCTAGTTACGAGCAGTACTTC.

This sequence joins TRBV11-2 and TRBJ2-7; 10 positions match TRBD1. The CDR3 extends over 16 amino acids. In germline, CDR1 is SGHAT, CDR2 FQNNGV. V lost 0 bases and J lost 3; bases outside the gene matches: 5. The DNA of the CDR3 is TGTGCCAGCAGCTTAGATAGGAGGACAGGGGGCTACGAGCAGTACTTC. Encoded protein: CASSLDRRTGGYEQYF.

This chain uses TRBV6-5 with TRBJ2-1; D may be TRBD2 (6 bases). Germline CDR1 and CDR2: MNHEY and SVGAGI. This CDR3 contains 15 residues. V lost 1 base, J lost 10 bases, and 17 bases lay in between. The CDR3 spells CASSYFLSGSMEQFF. CDR3 bases: TGTGCCAGCAGTTACTTTTTGAGCGGGTCGATGGAGCAGTTCTTC.

This chain joins TRBV5-1 and TRBJ2-2; D gene unclear. The CDR3 spans 14 residues. CDR1 is SGHRS and CDR2 is YFSETQ in the germline V gene. Trimming shortened V by 4 bases and J by 3 bases, and 10 bases separated the two germline ends. The CDR3 here is CASSPTWDTGELFF. CDR3 sequence (DNA): TGCGCCAGCAGCCCTACCTGGGACACCGGGGAGCTGTTTTTT.

The chain employs TRBV6-5 and TRBJ2-1, with 7 bases that match TRBD2. This CDR3 has 14 amino acids. Germline V gene lookup returns CDR1 MNHEY and CDR2 SVGAGI. V was pared by 6 bases and J by 6 bases, with 8 bases of the junction left unmatched. CDR3 region: CASSYGGFFNEQFF. For the CDR3, the DNA is TGTGCCAGCAGCTACGGGGGGTTCTTCAATGAGCAGTTCTTC.

The rearrangement uses TRBV30 and TRBJ2-2; tentatively, D is TRBD1 (7 bases). V shed 2 bases and J shed 6 bases, with 10 bases lying between them. There are 13 residues in the CDR3. Germline-derived CDR1 and CDR2 are GTSNPN and SVGIG (reference sequence). The CDR3 is CAWSQGGPGELFF. The CDR3 DNA is TGTGCCTGGAGTCAGGGGGGCCCCGGGGAGCTGTTTTTT.

The chain combines TRBV7-9 with TRBJ2-7; weak D call: TRBD2 (6 bases). Trimming took 7 bases from V and 2 from J, leaving 12 bases between them. The CDR3 is 13 amino acids. CDR1 and CDR2 from the germline V gene are SEHNR and FQNEAQ (reference sequence). CDR3 sequence: CASTGRTTYEQYF. The CDR3 nucleotides read TGTGCCAGCACGGGACGGACTACCTACGAGCAGTACTTC.

This sequence joins TRBV9 and TRBJ1-5, with D uncertain. V was cut by 0 bases and J by 3 bases, with 7 bases left in between. This CDR3 has 14 residues. Per the germline V gene, CDR1 is SGDLS and CDR2 is YYNGEE. The CDR3 DNA reads TGTGCCAGCAGCGTAGGCAGCAACAATCAGCCCCAGCATTTT. Its translation is CASSVGSNNQPQHF.

CDR3 coding DNA: TGCGCCAGCAGCAAAACCTCCGGGACAGGGGTCACAGATACGCAGTATTTT. Amino acid sequence: CASSKTSGTGVTDTQYF. V is TRBV4-1 and J is TRBJ2-3; 10 nucleotides line up with TRBD1. Germline CDR1 is MGHRA and CDR2 is YSYEKL. CDR3 length: 17 residues. V dropped 5 bases and J dropped 2; count of bases not matched to a gene: 10.

This chain links TRBV5-6 with TRBJ1-1; D gene uncertain. V shed 0 bases and J shed 1 base, with 7 bases lying between them. Germline values: CDR1 SGHDT, CDR2 YYEEEE. This CDR3 contains 14 residues. Here the CDR3 reads CASSLGLGNTEAFF. The CDR3 DNA follows: TGTGCCAGCAGCTTGGGCTTAGGGAACACTGAAGCTTTCTTT.

The genes are TRBV6-4 and TRBJ2-2; 15 bases are a match to TRBD2. This CDR3 has 19 amino acids. Germline loops: CDR1 MRHNA, CDR2 SNTAGT. With 3 bases clipped from V and 1 base from J, the junction kept 6 bases outside the gene matches. The CDR3 DNA reads as TGTGCCAGCAGTGAATCCGGGACTAGCGGGGGGCTGAACACCGGGGAGCTGTTTTTT. Translated: CASSESGTSGGLNTGELFF.

V usage is TRBV10-3 and J usage is TRBJ1-2, with TRBD1 as a possible D gene (6 bases). The V and J ends lost 7 bases and 3 bases respectively, with 15 bases between them. The CDR3 is made up of 14 amino acids. Looked up from germline, CDR1 is ENHRY and CDR2 is SYGVKD. In nucleotides, the CDR3 is TGTGCCATCACCGGGGGGGGCATGGACTATGGCTACACCTTC. Translation: CAITGGGMDYGYTF.

In its sample, this clone was seen once. V is TRBV21-1 and J is TRBJ2-7. TRBV21-1 is reported as a pseudogene. The CDR3 totals 14 residues. CDR3 DNA: TGTGCCAGCAGCTCCCGGGACGGGGCCTACGAGCAGTACTTC. Residues: CASSSRDGAYEQYF.

The chain joins TRBV27 to TRBJ2-5; no firm D call. Germline lookup yields CDR1 MNHEY and CDR2 SMNVEV (reference sequence). This CDR3 is built from 13 residues. With 4 bases removed from V and 5 bases from J, the gap between germline ends came to 11 bases. The CDR3 region is CASSWGIGETQYF. The CDR3 DNA reads as TGTGCCAGCAGTTGGGGAATCGGGGAGACCCAGTACTTC.

The gene calls are TRBV2 and TRBJ2-7; TRBD1 agrees at 8 bases. The CDR3 consists of 14 residues. V gave up 6 bases and J gave up 4 bases; unmatched junction bases: 8. Germline values: CDR1 SNHLY, CDR2 FYNNEI. CDR3 in DNA: TGTGCCAGCAGAACCGGGACAGGCCTATACGAGCAGTACTTC. It translates to CASRTGTGLYEQYF.

The J gene is TRBJ1-2, the V gene TRBV20-1; D is undetermined. With 6 bases removed from V and 12 bases from J, the gap between germline ends came to 11 bases. CDR1 is DFQATT and CDR2 is SNEGSKA in the germline V gene (reference sequence). The CDR3 spans 9 residues. CDR3 nucleotide sequence: TGCAGTGCCCTAGGCCGGAACACCTTC. This codes for CSALGRNTF.

The gene calls are TRBV19 and TRBJ2-4; no firm D call. V was shortened by 5 bases and J by 0 bases, with 14 bases between the two germline ends. The CDR3 sequence is 16 residues long. Germline V gene sequence: CDR1 LNHDA, CDR2 SQIVND (reference sequence). The CDR3 DNA reads TGTGCCAGTAGTCCGCAGGTAACCCTAGCCAAAAACATTCAGTACTTC. It encodes CASSPQVTLAKNIQYF.

The V and J genes are TRBV5-6 and TRBJ2-2; either TRBD1 or TRBD2 may fit D (6 bases each). The germline V gene encodes CDR1 SGHDT and CDR2 YYEEEE. Trimming took off 4 bases at V and 5 bases at J, with 15 bases between the two ends. The CDR3 contains 15 residues. CDR3 nucleotides: TGTGCCAGCAGCGCCCTCGGGGGCCGTACCGGGGAGCTGTTTTTT. It is translated as CASSALGGRTGELFF.

The chain has TRBV4-3 and TRBJ2-1, with 9 bases that match TRBD2. Germline V gives CDR1 LGHNA, CDR2 YSLEER. This CDR3 comprises 15 residues. V shed 1 base and J 6 bases; nucleotides not matched to a gene: 4. The CDR3 nucleotides read TGCGCCAGCAGCCAAGGAAGCGGGGGGACCAATGAGCAGTTCTTC. This codes for CASSQGSGGTNEQFF.

The chain combines TRBV6-5 with TRBJ1-1, with D unclear. Germline values: CDR1 MNHEY, CDR2 SVGAGI. Trimming left V 2 bases short and J 6 bases short, with 16 bases between. CDR3 length: 15 amino acids. The CDR3 sequence is CASSYDEPMRAEAFF. The CDR3 coding sequence is TGTGCCAGCAGTTACGATGAGCCCATGCGGGCTGAAGCTTTCTTT.

This clone counts as medium-sized. The V call is TRBV4-2, the J call TRBJ2-7, with 10 bases matching TRBD1. V lost 4 bases, J lost 5 bases, and 11 bases stayed unmatched. The CDR3 runs to 16 residues. In germline, CDR1 is LGHNA, CDR2 YNFKEQ. The CDR3 reads CASSPLLGQGFHEQYF. In nucleotides, the CDR3 is TGTGCCAGCAGCCCCCTCCTGGGACAGGGGTTTCACGAGCAGTACTTC.

V and J are TRBV4-3 and TRBJ2-5; 10 positions agree with TRBD1. J lost 10 bases, V lost 1 base, and 3 bases had no gene match. The CDR3 runs to 13 residues. Per germline, CDR1 LGHNA and CDR2 YSLEER. CDR3 residues: CASSQGTGGFQYF. CDR3 nucleotide sequence: TGCGCCAGCAGCCAAGGGACAGGGGGGTTCCAGTACTTC.

This chain links TRBV6-1 with TRBJ2-7; D is uncertain. In germline, CDR1 is MNHNS, CDR2 SASEGT. V gave up 6 bases and J gave up 0 bases, with 15 bases separating them. The CDR3 has 15 residues. CDR3 loop: CASRGPTRHSYEQYF. The CDR3 DNA sequence: TGTGCCAGCAGGGGCCCGACACGGCACTCCTACGAGCAGTACTTC.

The chain is built from TRBV27 and TRBJ1-2; the D gene is possibly TRBD1 (5 bases). V was pared by 9 bases and J by 1 base, with 18 bases between. The CDR3 loop spans 15 amino acids. Germline V gene lookup returns CDR1 MNHEY and CDR2 SMNVEV (reference sequence). CDR3: CASTVSGLHNYGYTF. The CDR3 DNA reads as TGTGCCAGTACGGTCTCGGGGCTCCATAACTATGGCTACACCTTC.

The rearrangement links TRBV5-1 to TRBJ2-1; TRBD2 aligns across 13 bases. The length of the CDR3 is 14 residues. Germline loops: CDR1 SGHRS, CDR2 YFSETQ. V lost 3 bases to trimming and J lost 6 bases; unmatched junction nucleotides: 0. The CDR3 DNA reads TGCGCCAGCAGCTGGACTAGCGGGGGCAATGAGCAGTTCTTC. It yields the protein CASSWTSGGNEQFF. The variable domain in full, completed from reference TRBV5-1 and TRBJ2-1, reads KAGVTQTPRYLIKTRGQQVTLSCSPISGHRSVSWYQQTPGQGLQFLFEYFSETQRNKGNFPGRFSGRQFSNSRSEMNVSTLELGDSALYLCASSWTSGGNEQFFGPGTRLTVL.

Only a few counts were recorded for this clone. The chain employs TRBV4-3 and TRBJ1-6; no clear D gene. The CDR3 sequence is 16 residues long. V gave up 0 bases and J gave up 10 bases, with 16 bases separating them. The germline gives CDR1 LGHNA, CDR2 YSLEER. The CDR3 is CASSQDGLSHGSPLHF. As DNA, the CDR3 is TGCGCCAGCAGCCAAGACGGGTTGTCCCACGGGTCACCCCTCCACTTT.

V and J are TRBV19 and TRBJ2-7; the match to TRBD1 covers 10 bases. The trim removed 7 bases at V and 9 bases at J, leaving 9 bases unmatched. This CDR3 contains 13 residues. Per the germline V gene, CDR1 is LNHDA and CDR2 is SQIVND (reference sequence). The CDR3 protein is CASTPGTGVGQYF. The DNA of the CDR3 is TGTGCCAGTACTCCCGGGACAGGGGTCGGGCAGTACTTC.

V is TRBV4-2 and J is TRBJ2-1; D unresolved. V was shortened by 4 bases and J by 5 bases, with 6 bases between the two germline ends. The CDR3 is 12 amino acids. Germline CDR1 LGHNA, CDR2 YNFKEQ. CDR3 sequence reads: CASSLNDNEQFF. DNA for the CDR3: TGTGCCAGCAGCCTGAATGACAATGAGCAGTTCTTC.

The chain recombines TRBV11-2 with TRBJ1-6; D is perhaps TRBD1 (5 bases). The CDR3 extends over 17 amino acids. Trimming pared 1 base from V and 5 bases from J, leaving 15 bases between. CDR1 and CDR2 (germline): SGHAT, FQNNGV. CDR3 coding DNA: TGTGCCAGCAGCTTAGGTGGCAGGGAGGGTAATAATTCACCCCTCCACTTT. As protein: CASSLGGREGNNSPLHF.